These T cell receptor beta chains were read from a single sample in a study of response to subunit inactivated influenza vaccine. TCRdb ran MiXCR on the RT-PCR reads and lists one entry per CDR3 protein. The sample includes roughly 650,000 distinct CDR3 sequences, about 15% of them seen just once. This material consisted of PBMCs from blood, taken 14 to 15 days before vaccination. Every receptor here comes from a man aged 50 to 59 who received an inactivated influenza vaccine. CDR3s leave out the opening cysteine and the closing phenylalanine or tryptophan.

j_gene: TRBJ2-4; v_gene: TRBV11-1; CDR3aa: ASSLGHREGPGKNIQY
j_gene: TRBJ2-1; v_gene: TRBV6-5; CDR3aa: ASSYGLAGYNEQF
j_gene: TRBJ2-7; v_gene: TRBV20-1; CDR3aa: SARDPQGSTSYEQY
j_gene: TRBJ2-1; v_gene: TRBV29-1; CDR3aa: SVGLSGGVRIPLYRG
j_gene: TRBJ2-7; v_gene: TRBV12-3/TRBV12-4; CDR3aa: ASTKQGLMEQY
j_gene: TRBJ2-7; v_gene: TRBV2; CDR3aa: ASRSAIGQRSSYEQY
j_gene: TRBJ2-5; v_gene: TRBV4-2; CDR3aa: ASSQGAGGGQETQY
j_gene: TRBJ2-7; v_gene: TRBV4-3; CDR3aa: ASSQGASAGTYEQY
j_gene: TRBJ2-5; v_gene: TRBV27; CDR3aa: ASSSGTSGRRTQY
j_gene: TRBJ2-7; v_gene: TRBV7-2; CDR3aa: ASSFGRVGEQY
j_gene: TRBJ2-7; v_gene: TRBV5-6; CDR3aa: ASSLGYRVYEQY